This T cell receptor (beta chain) was identified during a study of blood T cells in healthy people across ages. Primers used in a second PCR of roughly 6 to 12 cycles were a sample-barcoded 5' primer and a J-beta primer mix. From the 5' RACE reads, TCRdb called clonotypes with MiXCR, one entry per CDR3 protein. Here the sample spans fewer than 2 million distinct CDR3 sequences, roughly 43% being singletons. Trimming removed 6 bases from V and 3 bases from J, with 8 bases in between. This CDR3 is built from 11 residues. Germline V gene data show CDR1 as DFQATT and CDR2 as SNEGSKA (reference sequence). This clonotype was recorded at least ten times.

The rearrangement links TRBV20-1 to TRBJ2-5; D not certain. The receptor comes from a human donor in good health. Material: blood. The CDR3 protein is CSAAAEETQYF. CDR3 nucleotide sequence: TGCAGTGCGGCAGCCGAAGAGACCCAGTACTTC.